The 30 T cell receptor beta chains listed next were all sequenced from one sample in a study of blood T cell repertoires in COVID-19. This table comes from immunoSEQ multiplex PCR, and its TCRdb copy is limited to in-frame clones, with some not included. The sample shows some 290,000 clones, approximately 90% of them seen only once. Sequencing was carried out using PBMCs or T cells enriched from blood (not recorded which). Receptors originate from a middle-aged woman with acute COVID-19.

The chain links TRBV7-9 to TRBJ1-1; D unresolved. Germline V gives CDR1 SEHNR, CDR2 FQNEAQ (reference sequence). Trimming took off 3 bases at V and 1 base at J, with 6 bases between the two ends. This CDR3 is built from 13 residues. The CDR3 coding sequence is TGTGCCAGCAGCTTCTCGGGGAACACTGAAGCTTTCTTT. This sequence encodes CASSFSGNTEAFF.

This rearrangement joins TRBV19 to TRBJ1-5, with 10 nucleotides matching TRBD1. This CDR3 comprises 17 residues. Trimming removed 5 bases from V and 2 bases from J; junction bases left unmatched: 9. Germline V gene sequence: CDR1 LNHDA, CDR2 SQIVND (reference sequence). The DNA for the CDR3 is TGTGCCAGTAGTGGTCGACAGGGGGCATTAGGCAATCAGCCCCAGCATTTT. This sequence encodes CASSGRQGALGNQPQHF. Full variable domain (outside the CDR3, taken from reference TRBV19 and TRBJ1-5): DGGITQSPKYLFRKEGQNVTLSCEQNLNHDAMYWYRQDPGQGLRLIYYSQIVNDFQKGDIAEGYSVSREKKESFPLTVTSAQKNPTAFYLCASSGRQGALGNQPQHFGDGTRLSIL.

This chain uses TRBV5-4 with TRBJ1-4, with TRBD1 matching 8 bases. Germline V lookup: CDR1 SGHNT, CDR2 YYREEE (reference sequence). The junction had 7 bases not matched to a gene; V was cut back by 4 bases and J by 5 bases. The CDR3 totals 15 residues. CDR3: CASSGSTGANEKLFF. CDR3 nucleotide sequence: TGTGCCAGCAGCGGCTCGACAGGGGCGAATGAAAAACTGTTTTTT.

The chain joins TRBV19 to TRBJ1-4, with D perhaps TRBD1 (6 bases). The CDR3 extends over 13 amino acids. Deletions cut 9 bases from V and 8 bases from J, with 16 bases between. The V gene's germline CDR1 is LNHDA and CDR2 SQIVND (reference sequence). The CDR3 protein is CASCQGFGEKLFF. The CDR3 DNA sequence: TGTGCCAGCTGCCAGGGGTTCGGAGAAAAACTGTTTTTT.

In its sample, this clone was seen a few times. The sample carries other DNA sequences with the same CDR3. The chain is built from TRBV6-5 and TRBJ1-3, with D possibly being TRBD1 (6 bases). The CDR3 runs 14 residues. Germline CDR1 and CDR2: MNHEY and SVGAGI. V was shortened by 6 bases and J by 1 base, with 10 bases between the two germline ends. CDR3 residues: CASRLQGSGNTIYF. CDR3 in DNA: TGTGCCAGCAGATTACAGGGATCTGGAAACACCATATATTTT.

The count of this clone is one. The chain couples TRBV18 to TRBJ1-4; D is uncertain. Trimming took off 3 bases at V and 5 bases at J, with 13 bases between the two ends. Germline V gene lookup returns CDR1 KGHSH and CDR2 LQKENI. CDR3 length: 15 residues. In nucleotides, the CDR3 is TGTGCCAGCTCACCTGGTGAACAGCTGAATGAAAAACTGTTTTTT. Protein sequence: CASSPGEQLNEKLFF.

The rearrangement joins TRBV28 to TRBJ1-3; D gene unclear. Germline loops: CDR1 MDHEN, CDR2 SYDVKM. The germline V and J ends were trimmed by 4 bases and 4 bases, with 5 bases remaining between them. The CDR3 has 12 amino acids. The CDR3 DNA sequence: TGTGCCAGCAGTTCACAAGGAAACACCATATATTTT. The encoded protein is CASSSQGNTIYF.

This chain joins TRBV5-1 and TRBJ1-4; TRBD1 agrees at 9 bases. The V gene end was trimmed by 3 bases and the J gene end by 7 bases; junction bases not matched to a gene: 4. Germline CDR1 SGHRS, CDR2 YFSETQ. The CDR3 consists of 14 residues. The DNA of the CDR3 is TGCGCCAGCAGCTACGACAGGGGGGGTGAAAAACTGTTTTTT. The encoded protein is CASSYDRGGEKLFF.

The chain has TRBV7-9 and TRBJ2-5; 12 nucleotides agree with TRBD2. The CDR3 totals 16 residues. Germline lookup yields CDR1 SEHNR and CDR2 FQNEAQ (reference sequence). V dropped 5 bases and J dropped 0; count of bases not matched to a gene: 4. This CDR3 is CASSPGTSGHQETQYF. The CDR3 coding sequence is TGTGCCAGCAGCCCAGGGACTAGCGGGCACCAAGAGACCCAGTACTTC.

This chain connects TRBV7-9 to TRBJ2-7, with 12 bases that match TRBD2. CDR1 is SEHNR, CDR2 FQNEAQ, per germline (reference sequence). V trimming: 5 bases; J trimming: 2 bases; junction bases outside the gene matches: 4. The CDR3 covers 15 residues. The CDR3 loop is CASSRRTSGTYEQYF. The CDR3 DNA reads TGTGCCAGCAGCCGTAGGACTAGCGGGACCTACGAGCAGTACTTC. Full variable domain (outside the CDR3, taken from reference TRBV7-9 and TRBJ2-7): DTGVSQNPRHKITKRGQNVTFRCDPISEHNRLYWYRQTLGQGPEFLTYFQNEAQLEKSRLLSDRFSAERPKGSFSTLEIQRTEQGDSAMYLCASSRRTSGTYEQYFGPGTRLTVT.

The chain carries TRBV28 and TRBJ1-5; 9 bases match TRBD1. Germline trimming cut 6 bases from V and 2 bases from J; bases unmatched to any gene: 8. Germline CDR1 reads MDHEN; CDR2 reads SYDVKM. The CDR3 totals 16 residues. The CDR3 nucleotides are TGTGCCAGCAGGTCTGGGACAGGGAAAGGCAATCAGCCCCAGCATTTT. Translating it yields CASRSGTGKGNQPQHF.

This chain links TRBV7-9 with TRBJ1-2; a possible D gene is TRBD1 (6 bases). Germline CDR1 reads SEHNR; CDR2 reads FQNEAQ (reference sequence). This CDR3 is built from 17 residues. Trimming shortened V by 1 base and J by 1 base, and 16 bases separated the two germline ends. The CDR3 is CASSLDGTPRFNYGYTF. In nucleotides, the CDR3 is TGTGCCAGCAGCTTAGACGGGACACCGAGATTTAACTATGGCTACACCTTC.

V gene TRBV7-8 combines with J gene TRBJ1-3; D gene ambiguous. Germline lookup yields CDR1 SGHVS and CDR2 FQNEAQ. The CDR3 length is 16 residues. With 1 base removed from V and 4 bases from J, the gap between germline ends came to 14 bases. CDR3 amino acids: CASSLGATLIGNTIYF. DNA for the CDR3: TGTGCCAGCAGCTTAGGGGCCACCCTAATCGGAAACACCATATATTTT.

The V call is TRBV21-1, the J call TRBJ2-7; the D segment call TRBD1 is taken from the table without a DNA check. TRBV21-1 is a pseudogene. The CDR3 contains 13 residues. CDR3 sequence: CASSKDWGNEQYF. CDR3 coding DNA: TGTGCCAGCAGCAAAGATTGGGGCAACGAGCAGTACTTC.

The rearrangement uses TRBV6-1 and TRBJ1-5; D ambiguous. The CDR3 runs 15 residues. Trimming took off 1 base at V and 3 bases at J, with 10 bases between the two ends. Germline CDR1 and CDR2: MNHNS and SASEGT. As DNA, the CDR3 is TGTGCCAGCAGTGAAGGAGGGAGATTCAATCAGCCCCAGCATTTT. This gives the protein CASSEGGRFNQPQHF.

This clone was observed a single time. This chain connects TRBV13 to TRBJ1-5; D call uncertain. Germline V lookup: CDR1 PRHDT, CDR2 FYEKMQ (reference sequence). The V gene lost 4 bases and the J gene lost 0 bases, with 16 bases spanning the gap. The CDR3 sequence is 17 residues long. Written as DNA, the CDR3 is TGTGCCAGCAGCTATGGAGGCCGGGCGAATAGCAATCAGCCCCAGCATTTT. Its translation is CASSYGGRANSNQPQHF. The variable domain in full, completed from reference TRBV13 and TRBJ1-5, reads AAGVIQSPRHLIKEKRETATLKCYPIPRHDTVYWYQQGPGQDPQFLISFYEKMQSDKGSIPDRFSAQQFSDYHSELNMSSLELGDSALYFCASSYGGRANSNQPQHFGDGTRLSIL.

The rearrangement joins TRBV29-1 to TRBJ1-2; D possibly corresponds to TRBD1 (5 bases). In germline, CDR1 is SQVTM, CDR2 ANQGSEA. V was shortened by 4 bases and J by 2 bases, with 11 bases between the two germline ends. The CDR3 is 13 residues long. The CDR3 DNA is TGCAGCGTTGTTCGGGACTTAAACTATGGCTACACCTTC. This gives the protein CSVVRDLNYGYTF.

This chain's CDR3 is CASSYSSASGAGEQYF. The CDR3 nucleotides are TGTGCCAGCAGTTACAGTTCGGCTAGCGGGGCGGGCGAGCAGTACTTC. The chain recombines TRBV6-5 with TRBJ2-7, with 9 bases aligning to TRBD2. The germline gives CDR1 MNHEY, CDR2 SVGAGI. This CDR3 spans 16 amino acids. Trimming at V came to 2 bases and at J to 6 bases, leaving 11 bases not matched to a gene.

The chain is built from TRBV19 and TRBJ1-1; D is possibly TRBD1 (6 bases). V was trimmed by 10 bases and J by 0 bases, leaving 21 bases between them. The CDR3 is 16 residues long. Per the germline V gene, CDR1 is LNHDA and CDR2 is SQIVND (reference sequence). CDR3 DNA: TGTGCCACTCAGGAGTTGTTAAGGGGGATGAACACTGAAGCTTTCTTT. Translation gives CATQELLRGMNTEAFF.

V is TRBV9 and J is TRBJ2-2, with 7 bases aligning to TRBD1. Germline loops: CDR1 SGDLS, CDR2 YYNGEE. The V gene end was trimmed by 3 bases and the J gene end by 1 base; junction bases not matched to a gene: 3. This CDR3 has 15 amino acids. The CDR3 bases are TGTGCCAGCAGCGGGACAGGCAGGAACACCGGGGAGCTGTTTTTT. It specifies CASSGTGRNTGELFF.

This clone was picked up one time. The rearrangement links TRBV5-1 to TRBJ2-7, with a weak D call TRBD2 (5 bases). This CDR3 is built from 15 residues. CDR1 and CDR2 from the germline V gene are SGHRS and YFSETQ. V was trimmed by 1 base and J by 0 bases, leaving 11 bases between them. In DNA, the CDR3 is TGCGCCAGCAGCTTGATTAGCGTGCCCTCCTACGAGCAGTACTTC. It yields the protein CASSLISVPSYEQYF.

This rearrangement joins TRBV11-3 to TRBJ2-5; D possibly corresponds to TRBD2 (6 bases). CDR1 is SGHNT and CDR2 is YENEEA in the germline V gene. The CDR3 spans 12 residues. V lost 4 bases, J lost 5 bases, and 8 bases lay in between. CDR3 bases: TGTGCCAGCAGCTCTAGCGCGGAGACCCAGTACTTC. This encodes CASSSSAETQYF.

V gene TRBV18 combines with J gene TRBJ2-6; a possible D gene is TRBD2 (6 bases). Trimming left V 5 bases short and J 4 bases short, with 15 bases between. CDR1 KGHSH and CDR2 LQKENI come from the germline V gene. The CDR3 covers 16 residues. This CDR3 reads CASSAGRWLGANVLTF. Written as DNA, the CDR3 is TGTGCCAGCTCAGCGGGACGGTGGTTGGGGGCCAACGTCCTGACTTTC.

This clone was found once. The gene calls are TRBV19 and TRBJ2-7, with 9 bases lining up with TRBD1. This CDR3 comprises 16 residues. Germline-derived CDR1 and CDR2 are LNHDA and SQIVND (reference sequence). V was clipped by 3 bases and J by 2 bases; unmatched bases: 8. The CDR3 DNA reads as TGTGCCAGTAGTATTTCGGGACAGGGACCTACCTACGAGCAGTACTTC. Protein product: CASSISGQGPTYEQYF.

This clone was counted a single time. CDR3 sequence (DNA): TGTGCCAGCAGCGGACAGGGGGTAGATGCTTTCTTT. Translated, it gives CASSGQGVDAFF. The chain couples TRBV6-5 to TRBJ1-1, with TRBD1 matching over 10 bases. Trimming removed 6 bases from V and 11 bases from J; junction bases left unmatched: 6. Germline lookup yields CDR1 MNHEY and CDR2 SVGAGI. The CDR3 loop spans 12 amino acids.

This clone was counted a few times. The V call is TRBV25-1, the J call TRBJ2-3, with 8 bases that match TRBD1. The trim removed 8 bases at V and 5 bases at J, leaving 18 bases unmatched. This CDR3 is 17 amino acids long. The V gene's germline CDR1 is MGHDK and CDR2 SYGVNS. The chain's CDR3 is CASSRVRGQGLRDTQYF. In DNA form, the CDR3 reads TGTGCCAGCTCCAGGGTTCGAGGACAGGGTTTGAGAGATACGCAGTATTTT. Full variable domain (remainder filled in from reference TRBV25-1 and TRBJ2-3): EADIYQTPRYLVIGTGKKITLECSQTMGHDKMYWYQQDPGMELHLIHYSYGVNSTEKGDLSSESTVSRIRTEHFPLTLESARPSHTSQYLCASSRVRGQGLRDTQYFGPGTRLTVL.

The V gene is TRBV28, the J gene TRBJ2-1; D is uncertain. CDR1 MDHEN and CDR2 SYDVKM come from the germline V gene. The CDR3 is 15 amino acids. V lost 4 bases, J lost 0 bases, and 10 bases lay in between. For the CDR3, the DNA is TGTGCCAGCAGTTCAGACTTGAGCTCCTACAATGAGCAGTTCTTC. Translating it yields CASSSDLSSYNEQFF.

The chain carries TRBV29-1 and TRBJ1-2, with a weak D call TRBD1 (5 bases). Germline lookup yields CDR1 SQVTM and CDR2 ANQGSEA. This CDR3 has 13 amino acids. Between the trimmed V and J ends, which lost 0 bases and 8 bases, there was a span of 13 bases. The CDR3 here is CSVEERGFGGYTF. In nucleotides, the CDR3 is TGCAGCGTTGAAGAAAGGGGTTTCGGGGGCTACACCTTC.

The V call is TRBV6-5, the J call TRBJ2-3, with 7 bases lining up with TRBD1. V shed 4 bases and J 6 bases; nucleotides not matched to a gene: 7. CDR3 length: 14 amino acids. The germline gives CDR1 MNHEY, CDR2 SVGAGI. The CDR3 DNA sequence: TGTGCCAGCAGTTTCGGACAGGACGGGGATACGCAGTATTTT. The encoded protein is CASSFGQDGDTQYF.

The genes are TRBV19 and TRBJ1-1, with a possible D match to TRBD1 (5 bases). From germline, CDR1 is LNHDA and CDR2 SQIVND (reference sequence). V was shortened by 3 bases and J by 5 bases, with 13 bases between the two germline ends. There are 14 residues in the CDR3. The CDR3 DNA sequence: TGTGCCAGTAGTATCGGGGGAGTGGAGACTGAAGCTTTCTTT. It specifies CASSIGGVETEAFF.